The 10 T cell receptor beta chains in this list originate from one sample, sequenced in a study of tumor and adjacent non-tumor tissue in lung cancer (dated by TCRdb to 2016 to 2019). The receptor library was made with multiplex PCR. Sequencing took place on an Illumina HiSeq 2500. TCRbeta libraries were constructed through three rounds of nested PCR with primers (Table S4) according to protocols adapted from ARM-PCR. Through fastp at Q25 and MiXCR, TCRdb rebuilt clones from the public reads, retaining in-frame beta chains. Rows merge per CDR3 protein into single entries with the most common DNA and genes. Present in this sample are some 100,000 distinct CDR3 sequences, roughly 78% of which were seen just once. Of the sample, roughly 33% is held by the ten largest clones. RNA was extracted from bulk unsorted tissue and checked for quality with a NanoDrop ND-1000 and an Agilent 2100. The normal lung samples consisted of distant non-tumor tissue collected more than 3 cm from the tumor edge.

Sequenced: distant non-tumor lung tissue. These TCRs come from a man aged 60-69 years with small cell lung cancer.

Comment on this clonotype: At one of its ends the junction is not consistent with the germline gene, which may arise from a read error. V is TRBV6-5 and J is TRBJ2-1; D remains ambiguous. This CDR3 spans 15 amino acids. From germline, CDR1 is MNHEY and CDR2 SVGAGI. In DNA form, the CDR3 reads TGTGCTAGCAGATACAAGAGGCTGAAAGGCGATGAGCAGTTCTTC. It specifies CASRYKRLKGDEQFF.

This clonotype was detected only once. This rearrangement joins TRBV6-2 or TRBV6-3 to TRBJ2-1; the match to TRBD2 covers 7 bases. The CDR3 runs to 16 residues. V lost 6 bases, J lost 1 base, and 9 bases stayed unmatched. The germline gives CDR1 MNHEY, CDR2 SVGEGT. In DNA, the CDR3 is TGTGCCAGCAGCCCCCGAACGGGAGGTTCCTACAATGAGCAGTTCTTC. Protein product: CASSPRTGGSYNEQFF.

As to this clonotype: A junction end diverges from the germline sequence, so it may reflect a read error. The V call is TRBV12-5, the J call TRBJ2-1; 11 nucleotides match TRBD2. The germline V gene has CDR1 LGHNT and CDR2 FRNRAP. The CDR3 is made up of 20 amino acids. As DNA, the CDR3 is TGTGCTAGTGGCTACCAACTGTTACTAGCGGGAGACTCCCCCTACAATGAGCTGTTCTTC. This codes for CASGYQLLLAGDSPYNELFF.

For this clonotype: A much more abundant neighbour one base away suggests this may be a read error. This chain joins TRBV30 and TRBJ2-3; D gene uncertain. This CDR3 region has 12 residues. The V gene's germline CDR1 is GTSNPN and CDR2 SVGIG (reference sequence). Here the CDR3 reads CSWRPFTDTQYF. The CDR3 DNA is TGTTCCTGGAGACCGTTCACAGATACGCAGTATTTT. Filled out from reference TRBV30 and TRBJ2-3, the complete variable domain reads SQTIHQWPATLVQPVGSPLSLECTVEGTSNPNLYWYRQAAGRGLQLLFYSVGIGQISSEVPQNLSASRPQDRQFILSSKKLLLSDSGFYLCSWRPFTDTQYFGPGTRLTVL.

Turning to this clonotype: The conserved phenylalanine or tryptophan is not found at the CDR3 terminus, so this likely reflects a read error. The CDR3 DNA sequence: TGTGCCAGCAAGCTTAGCGGGGAGAGAGATACGCAGTATTAT. Translating gives CASKLSGERDTQYY. The V call is TRBV6-1, the J call TRBJ2-3; TRBD2 matches at 8 bases. Germline V gives CDR1 MNHNS, CDR2 SASEGT. V lost 7 bases and J lost 5; bases outside the gene matches: 8. The CDR3 length is 14 residues.

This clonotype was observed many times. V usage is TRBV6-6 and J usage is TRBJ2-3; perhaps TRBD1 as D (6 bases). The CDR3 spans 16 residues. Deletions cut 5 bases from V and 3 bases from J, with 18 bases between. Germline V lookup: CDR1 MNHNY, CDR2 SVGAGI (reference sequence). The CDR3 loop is CASSHQTGHLTDTQYF. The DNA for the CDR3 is TGTGCCAGCAGTCACCAAACGGGACACTTAACAGATACGCAGTATTTT.

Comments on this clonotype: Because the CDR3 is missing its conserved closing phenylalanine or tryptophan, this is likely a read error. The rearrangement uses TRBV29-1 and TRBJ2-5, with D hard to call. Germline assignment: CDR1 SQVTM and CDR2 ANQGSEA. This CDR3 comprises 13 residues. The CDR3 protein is CSVLDQKQETQYI. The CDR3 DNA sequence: TGCAGCGTGTTGGACCAAAAGCAGGAGACTCAGTACATC.

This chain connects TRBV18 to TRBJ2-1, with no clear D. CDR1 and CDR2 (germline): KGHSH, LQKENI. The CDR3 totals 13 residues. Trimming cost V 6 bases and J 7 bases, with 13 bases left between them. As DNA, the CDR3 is TGTGCCAGCTCCCTCCTCTCGGAAAATGAGCAGTTCTTC. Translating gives CASSLLSENEQFF.

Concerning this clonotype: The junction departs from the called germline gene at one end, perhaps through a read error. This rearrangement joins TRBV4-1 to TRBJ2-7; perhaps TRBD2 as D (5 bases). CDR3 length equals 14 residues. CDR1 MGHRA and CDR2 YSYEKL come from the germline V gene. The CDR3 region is CASSQALSRVEAYF. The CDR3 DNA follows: TGCGCCAGTAGCCAAGCTCTATCGCGGGTCGAAGCGTACTTC.

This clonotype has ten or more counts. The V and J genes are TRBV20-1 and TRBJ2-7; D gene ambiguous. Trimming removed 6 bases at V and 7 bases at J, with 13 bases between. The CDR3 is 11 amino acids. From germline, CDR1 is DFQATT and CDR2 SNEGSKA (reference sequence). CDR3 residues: CSAHAGREQYF. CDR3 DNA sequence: TGCAGTGCGCATGCCGGGCGAGAGCAGTACTTC.